This record concerns one T cell receptor (beta chain) sequence. These data come from a study of blood T cell repertoires in COVID-19. Overall study context: COVID-19 samples, acute and convalescent, were from the United States, Italy and Spain. From T cells, B-cell-depleted T cells, or PBMCs came the material, which was cDNA or gDNA.

Germline assignment: CDR1 SQVTM and CDR2 ANQGSEA. Trimming removed 4 bases from V and 2 bases from J, with 14 bases in between. This CDR3 spans 14 amino acids. The protocol was immunoSEQ multiplex PCR, while the TCRdb copy is restricted to in-frame clones and leaves out a portion. Of about 330,000 clones in the sample, roughly 90% are singletons; the top ten hold under 5%. The TCR originated in a woman aged 45 to 65 with active or convalescent COVID-19. The sequencing input was peripheral blood. The chain carries TRBV29-1 and TRBJ1-2; D gene ambiguous. CDR3 DNA: TGCAGCGTTGGAGCCGGGGTGGAGAACTATGGCTACACCTTC. Encoded protein: CSVGAGVENYGYTF.